These 8 T cell receptor beta chains were sequenced from one sample in a study of identical twins. TCRdb recomputed calls from the 5' RACE reads with MiXCR, one row per CDR3 protein. The top ten clones hold 5.5% to 9% of a sample with 250,000 to 300,000 distinct CDR3 sequences, around 9.7% of them seen once. The sample also formed part of further work on yellow fever vaccine responses in identical twins.

Sample: CD8+ T cells sorted from blood. These receptor sequences come from a woman under 30 in good health.

The V call is TRBV5-1, the J call TRBJ2-1, with 15 positions matching TRBD2. The CDR3 consists of 16 residues. Germline values: CDR1 SGHRS, CDR2 YFSETQ. J lost 8 bases, V lost 3 bases, and 6 bases had no gene match. The CDR3 bases are TGCGCCAGCAGCTCATGGACTAGCGGGGGGGCCCATGAGCAGTTCTTC. Amino acids: CASSSWTSGGAHEQFF.

The chain uses TRBV7-9 and TRBJ2-7; the match to TRBD1 covers 7 bases. In germline, CDR1 is SEHNR, CDR2 FQNEAQ (reference sequence). The CDR3 sequence is 15 residues long. The V and J ends lost 5 bases and 1 base, in that order; junction bases with no gene match: 8. The CDR3 loop reads CASSGTDFLSYEQYF. CDR3 bases: TGTGCCAGCAGCGGGACAGACTTCCTGTCCTACGAGCAGTACTTC.

The chain has TRBV6-2 or TRBV6-3 and TRBJ2-5; a possible D gene is TRBD1 (6 bases). The CDR3 spans 16 residues. CDR1 MNHEY and CDR2 SVGEGT come from the germline V gene. Trimming removed 8 bases at V and 5 bases at J, with 24 bases between. CDR3 protein: CASGTARATGGETQYF. DNA of the CDR3: TGTGCCAGCGGTACCGCCCGTGCGACAGGCGGGGAGACCCAGTACTTC.

The genes are TRBV12-3 or TRBV12-4 and TRBJ2-1; 7 nucleotides match TRBD1. The length of the CDR3 is 17 residues. Germline trimming cut 6 bases from V and 8 bases from J; bases unmatched to any gene: 19. The CDR3 spells CASSKTGLGFLFDEQFF. The CDR3 DNA reads TGTGCCAGCAGCAAGACAGGGTTGGGATTCCTGTTTGATGAGCAGTTCTTC.

This clonotype was recorded a few times. This chain connects TRBV10-3 to TRBJ2-2; 14 nucleotides match TRBD2. The CDR3 runs 17 residues. Germline CDR1 and CDR2: ENHRY and SYGVKD. The J segment lost 10 bases and the V segment lost 0 bases, leaving 7 bases of the junction unmatched. The CDR3 reads CAISESPGLAGEMELFF. The CDR3 DNA sequence: TGTGCCATCAGTGAGTCCCCGGGACTAGCGGGAGAAATGGAGCTGTTTTTT.

The rearrangement uses TRBV6-5 and TRBJ1-6; D ambiguous. Germline V gene data show CDR1 as MNHEY and CDR2 as SVGAGI. The germline V and J ends were trimmed by 0 bases and 7 bases, with 10 bases remaining between them. This CDR3 is 15 amino acids long. This CDR3 is CASSYSLEGNSPLHF. CDR3 nucleotide sequence: TGTGCCAGCAGTTACTCTTTGGAGGGCAATTCACCCCTCCACTTT.

This clonotype was seen many times. The DNA of the CDR3 is TGTGCCAGCAGTTTCTTCGCCTACAATGAGCAGTTCTTC. Translation gives CASSFFAYNEQFF. The J gene is TRBJ2-1, the V gene TRBV28; unclear D gene. The CDR3 runs 13 residues. Germline V CDR1 and CDR2: MDHEN, SYDVKM. V was cut by 3 bases and J by 2 bases, with 5 bases left in between. Supplemented by reference TRBV28 and TRBJ2-1, the full variable domain reads DVKVTQSSRYLVKRTGEKVFLECVQDMDHENMFWYRQDPGLGLRLIYFSYDVKMKEKGDIPEGYSVSREKKERFSLILESASTNQTSMYLCASSFFAYNEQFFGPGTRLTVL.

This clonotype was seen more than once but under ten times. The chain couples TRBV20-1 to TRBJ1-1, with 7 bases fitting TRBD1. V lost 4 bases to trimming and J lost 4 bases; unmatched junction nucleotides: 6. CDR1 DFQATT and CDR2 SNEGSKA come from the germline V gene (reference sequence). The CDR3 runs 13 residues. The CDR3 DNA follows: TGCAGTGCTACTCCCGGGACAGTCACTGAAGCTTTCTTT. This codes for CSATPGTVTEAFF.